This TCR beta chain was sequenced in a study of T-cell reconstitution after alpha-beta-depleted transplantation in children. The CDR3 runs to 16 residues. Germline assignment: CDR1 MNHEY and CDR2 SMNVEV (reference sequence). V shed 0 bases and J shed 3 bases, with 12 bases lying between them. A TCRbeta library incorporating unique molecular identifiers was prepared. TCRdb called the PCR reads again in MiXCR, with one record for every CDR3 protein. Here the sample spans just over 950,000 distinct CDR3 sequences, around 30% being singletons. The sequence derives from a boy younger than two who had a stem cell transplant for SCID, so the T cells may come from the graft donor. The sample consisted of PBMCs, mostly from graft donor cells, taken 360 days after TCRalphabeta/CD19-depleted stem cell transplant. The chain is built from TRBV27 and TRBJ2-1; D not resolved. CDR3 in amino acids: CASSLSVTVYYNEQFF. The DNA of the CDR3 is TGTGCCAGCAGTTTATCGGTAACAGTCTACTACAATGAGCAGTTCTTC.